This T cell receptor beta chain was observed in a study of OX40 agonist ivuxolimab in advanced cancers. General notes on the study: Ivuxolimab was an agonistic, fully human IgG2 monoclonal antibody directed against OX40 (CD134), a costimulatory receptor. Peripheral TCRbeta sequencing aimed to test whether ivuxolimab altered TCR sequence diversity and caused clonal T-cell expansion. Prior anti-PD-1, anti-PD-L1 or anti-CTLA-4 therapy was permitted, and 35% to 40% of dose-escalation patients had received checkpoint inhibitors. Of the roughly 52 dose-escalation patients, hepatocellular carcinoma was present in about 20, melanoma in roughly 15, renal cell carcinoma in 9 and head and neck cancer in 9. Intravenous ivuxolimab was administered to patients every 2 weeks at six dose levels: 0.01, 0.1, 0.3, 1.5, 3 and 10 mg/kg. In the dose-escalation cohort, 75% to 85% of patients were male, and the mean age was roughly 56 years with a range of roughly 20 to 80. The paper covers the monotherapy dose-escalation part of the phase I ivuxolimab trial, which included N of about 50 patients. Partial responses were achieved by three dose-escalation patients, of whom one had hepatocellular carcinoma and two had cutaneous melanoma. The paper as a whole reports these results and caveats: In the 0.1-3.0 mg/kg groups, partial responders had among the lowest normalized peripheral clonal expansion, particularly in CD8+ T cells. On average, CD8+ T cells showed more expanded clones than CD4+ T cells after ivuxolimab. Low levels of normalized T-cell clonal expansion were also seen in some patients who did not respond. Antigen specificity was not determined for the clonally expanded peripheral T cells. At doses of 0.1 to 3.0 mg/kg, clonal expansion of both CD4+ and CD8+ T cells in blood was seen between baseline and week 6.

Genomic DNA was extracted from sorted cells for sequencing of the TCRbeta CDR3 region. TCRbeta CDR3 regions were sequenced using the immunoSEQ Assay. In its TCRdb copy, this immuneACCESS table keeps in-frame sequences only and misses some clones. Where compared with another copy, unresolved V genes explain less than half of these, and the others have no known cause. The sample contains around 79,000 clones, about 89% of them found a single time. 0.68% of the sample is held by the ten biggest clonotypes. The trial excluded patients who had a history of autoimmune disease or were on systemic immunosuppression. Peripheral blood for TCR sequencing was collected from all dose cohorts at baseline, on cycle 4 day 1, and on cycle 7 day 1. The samples were drawn from a first-in-human, open-label, multicenter phase I dose-escalation trial of ivuxolimab. The trial enrolled adults with locally advanced or metastatic head and neck squamous cell, hepatocellular, melanoma or renal cell carcinoma. Before TCR sequencing, CD4+ and CD8+ T cells were separately sorted from peripheral blood.

Points on this clone: There is no known antigen for this receptor. Per-nucleotide qualities are absent, and no much larger clonotype sits a single base away.

The germline V gene supplies CDR1 LGHNA and CDR2 YNFKEQ. Inclusive of the bounding cysteine and phenylalanine, the CDR3 is 16 residues long. Only the CDR3 portion is preserved as DNA: 48 bases, with reading frame beginning at the first base. The chain couples TRBV4-2 to TRBJ2-5, with 7 bases aligning to TRBD1. Gene TRBJ2-7 matches the end of the DNA better, so the J call may be wrong. This material consisted of CD4+ or CD8+ T cells sorted from blood, taken in a trial of the OX40 agonist ivuxolimab. The sequence was obtained from an adult with an advanced solid tumor such as melanoma, head and neck, liver or kidney cancer. The nucleotides read TGTGCCAGCAGCCAACCCTCCGGGACAGCCTCCTACGAGCAGTACTTC. Its coded protein is CASSQPSGTASYEQYF.